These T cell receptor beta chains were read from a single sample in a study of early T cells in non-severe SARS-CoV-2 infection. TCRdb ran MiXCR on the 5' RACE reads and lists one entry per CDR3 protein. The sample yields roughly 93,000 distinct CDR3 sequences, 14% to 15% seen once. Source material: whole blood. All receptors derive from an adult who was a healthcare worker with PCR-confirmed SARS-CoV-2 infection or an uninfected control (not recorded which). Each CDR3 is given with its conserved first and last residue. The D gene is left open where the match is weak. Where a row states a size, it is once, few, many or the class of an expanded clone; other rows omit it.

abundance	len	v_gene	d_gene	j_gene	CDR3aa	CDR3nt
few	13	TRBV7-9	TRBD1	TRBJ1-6	CASSRDSNSPLHF	TGTGCCAGCAGCCGGGACAGCAATTCACCCCTCCACTTT
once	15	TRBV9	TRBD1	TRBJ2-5	CASSVSDTGVETQYF	TGTGCCAGCAGCGTATCCGACACAGGGGTAGAGACCCAGTACTTC
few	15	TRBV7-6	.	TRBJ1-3	CASSSTLDSGNTIYF	TGTGCCAGCAGCTCTACTTTAGACTCTGGAAACACCATATATTTT
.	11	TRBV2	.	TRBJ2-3	CASRRLDTQYF	TGTGCCAGCAGGAGACTAGATACGCAGTATTTT
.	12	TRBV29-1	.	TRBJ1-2	CSSGDNNYGYTF	TGCAGCTCAGGGGACAATAACTATGGCTACACCTTC
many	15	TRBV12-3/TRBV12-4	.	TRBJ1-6	CASSNTGTVNSPLHF	TGTGCCAGCAGTAACACCGGGACGGTGAATTCACCCCTCCACTTT
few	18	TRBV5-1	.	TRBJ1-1	CASRRRSDSLSPSTEAFF	TGCGCCAGCAGAAGAAGGTCGGACAGCCTAAGCCCCTCAACTGAAGCTTTCTTT
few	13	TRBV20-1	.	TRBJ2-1	CSASPGTHNEQFF	TGCAGTGCTAGCCCCGGGACACACAATGAGCAGTTCTTC
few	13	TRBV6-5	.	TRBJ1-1	CASSKQTNLEAFF	TGTGCCAGCAGTAAACAGACCAACCTTGAAGCTTTCTTT
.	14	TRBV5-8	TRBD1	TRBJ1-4	CASSSGQGNEKLFF	TGTGCCAGCAGCTCGGGACAGGGGAATGAAAAACTGTTTTTT
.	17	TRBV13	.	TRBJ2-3	CASSRMAGGVGTDTQYF	TGTGCCAGCAGCAGAATGGCCGGGGGCGTCGGGACAGATACGCAGTATTTT
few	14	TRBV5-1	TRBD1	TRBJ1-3	CASSLGQGYDTIYF	TGCGCCAGCAGCTTGGGACAGGGTTATGACACCATATATTTT
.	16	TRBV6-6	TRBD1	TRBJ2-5	CASSPQMTGIQETQYF	TGTGCCAGCAGTCCACAAATGACAGGGATCCAAGAGACCCAGTACTTC
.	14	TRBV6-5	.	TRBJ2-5	CASSSTGYQETQYF	TGTGCCAGCAGTTCGACAGGTTATCAAGAGACCCAGTACTTC
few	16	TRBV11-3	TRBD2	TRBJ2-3	CASSAGLAGGPDTQYF	TGTGCCAGCAGCGCCGGACTAGCGGGGGGGCCCGATACGCAGTATTTT
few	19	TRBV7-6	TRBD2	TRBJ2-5	CASSSNSGLAGGRRETQYF	TGTGCCAGCAGCTCGAACTCTGGACTAGCGGGGGGCCGACGGGAGACCCAGTACTTC
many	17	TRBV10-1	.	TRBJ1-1	CASSESGYSLGVTEAFF	TGCGCCAGCAGTGAGTCTGGGTATTCGTTGGGAGTCACTGAAGCTTTCTTT
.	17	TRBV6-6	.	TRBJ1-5	CASSYLGFTTSNQPQHF	TGTGCCAGCAGTTACCTGGGCTTTACGACCAGCAATCAGCCCCAGCATTTT
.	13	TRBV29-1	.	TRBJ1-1	CSVEPLGATEAFF	TGCAGCGTTGAACCCCTGGGGGCAACTGAAGCTTTCTTT
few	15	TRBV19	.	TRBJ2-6	CASISGRSGANVLTF	TGTGCCAGTATTTCAGGGCGCTCTGGGGCCAACGTCCTGACTTTC
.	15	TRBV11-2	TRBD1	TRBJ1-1	CASSLDGQGGTEAFF	TGTGCCAGCAGCTTAGATGGACAGGGTGGCACTGAAGCTTTCTTT
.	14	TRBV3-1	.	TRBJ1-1	CASSHETDSPYAFF	TGTGCCAGCAGCCACGAGACGGACAGTCCCTACGCTTTCTTT
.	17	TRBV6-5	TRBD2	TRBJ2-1	CASSYSFLAGGQNEQFF	TGTGCCAGCAGTTACTCGTTCCTAGCGGGGGGGCAGAATGAGCAGTTCTTC
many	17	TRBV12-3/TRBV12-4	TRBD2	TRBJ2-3	CASSLRGLGSGGHTQYF	TGTGCCAGCAGTTTAAGGGGACTAGGCAGCGGGGGTCATACGCAGTATTTT
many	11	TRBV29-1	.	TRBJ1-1	CSVESGFEAFF	TGCAGCGTTGAATCGGGTTTTGAAGCTTTCTTT
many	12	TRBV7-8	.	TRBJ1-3	CASSLVGNTIYF	TGTGCCAGCAGCTTAGTCGGAAACACCATATATTTT
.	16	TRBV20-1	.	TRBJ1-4	CSARENERGSVEKLFF	TGCAGTGCTAGAGAGAATGAGAGGGGAAGCGTTGAAAAACTGTTTTTT
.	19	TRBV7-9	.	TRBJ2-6	CASSRWGTPGISGANVLTF	TGTGCCAGCAGCCGTTGGGGCACCCCGGGTATCTCTGGGGCCAACGTCCTGACTTTC
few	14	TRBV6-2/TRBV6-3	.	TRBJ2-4	CASSSPGRKNIQYF	TGTGCCAGCAGCTCTCCGGGACGGAAAAACATTCAGTACTTC
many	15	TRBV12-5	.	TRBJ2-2	CASGLSRIGAGELFF	TGTGCTAGTGGTTTGAGTCGGATTGGCGCCGGGGAGCTGTTTTTT
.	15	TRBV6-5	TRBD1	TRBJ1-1	CASSYGQGRLAEAFF	TGTGCCAGCAGTTATGGACAGGGGCGCCTCGCTGAAGCTTTCTTT
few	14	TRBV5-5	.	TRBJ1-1	CASSQTGRGSEAFF	TGTGCCAGCTCACAGACAGGACGGGGCTCTGAAGCTTTCTTT
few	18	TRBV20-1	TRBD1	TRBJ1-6	CSARTGTGGLGHNSPLHF	TGCAGTGCTAGAACCGGGACAGGCGGACTAGGCCATAATTCACCCCTCCACTTT
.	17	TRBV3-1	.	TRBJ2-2	CASNLGPPYGNTGELFF	TGTGCCAGCAACCTCGGTCCCCCTTATGGGAACACCGGGGAGCTGTTTTTT
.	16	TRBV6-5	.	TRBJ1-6	CASSYSANSYNSPLHF	TGTGCCAGCAGTTACTCAGCCAACTCCTATAATTCACCCCTCCACTTT
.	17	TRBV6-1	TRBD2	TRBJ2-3	CASEGLAGRGPTDTQYF	TGTGCCAGCGAGGGACTAGCGGGGAGGGGGCCCACAGATACGCAGTATTTT
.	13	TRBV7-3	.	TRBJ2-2	CATQGSVGGELFF	TGTGCCACCCAGGGGTCCGTTGGCGGGGAGCTGTTTTTT
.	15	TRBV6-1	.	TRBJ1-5	CTQTLGLLSNQPQHF	TGTACCCAAACACTCGGACTGTTAAGCAATCAGCCCCAGCATTTT
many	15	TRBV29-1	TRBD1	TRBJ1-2	CSVEDPTGGRSGYTF	TGCAGCGTTGAAGATCCAACAGGGGGCAGGTCTGGCTACACCTTC
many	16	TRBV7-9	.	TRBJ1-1	CASSLMSRGMNTEAFF	TGTGCCAGCAGCTTAATGAGTAGGGGAATGAACACTGAAGCTTTCTTT
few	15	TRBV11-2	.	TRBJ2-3	CASSLITGTPDTQYF	TGTGCCAGCAGCTTAATCACGGGGACACCAGATACGCAGTATTTT
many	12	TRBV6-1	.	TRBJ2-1	CASSEWDNEQFF	TGTGCCAGCAGTGAGTGGGACAATGAGCAGTTCTTC
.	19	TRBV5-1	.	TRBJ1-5	CASSFRREAEGNRNQPQHF	TGCGCCAGCAGCTTTCGGCGGGAGGCCGAAGGTAATAGAAATCAGCCCCAGCATTTT
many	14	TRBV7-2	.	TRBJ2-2	CASSLARQTGELFF	TGTGCCAGCAGCTTAGCGCGGCAGACCGGGGAGCTGTTTTTT
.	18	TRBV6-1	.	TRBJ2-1	CASSEDTNGPFSYNEQFF	TGTGCCAGCAGTGAAGACACGAACGGCCCCTTTTCCTACAATGAGCAGTTCTTC
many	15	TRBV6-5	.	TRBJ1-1	CASSRNRKSNTEAFF	TGTGCCAGCAGTCGAAACAGAAAATCGAACACTGAAGCTTTCTTT
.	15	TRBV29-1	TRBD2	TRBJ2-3	CSPVVRTSGADTQYF	TGCAGCCCGGTCGTGCGGACTAGCGGGGCAGATACGCAGTATTTT
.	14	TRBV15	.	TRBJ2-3	CATNGAGATDTQYF	TGTGCCACCAACGGGGCGGGGGCGACAGATACGCAGTATTTT
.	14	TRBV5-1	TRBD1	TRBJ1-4	CASSLEGQVEKLFF	TGCGCCAGCAGCTTGGAGGGACAGGTGGAAAAACTGTTTTTT